This T cell receptor (beta chain) was recovered during a study of T cells in Graves' hyperthyroidism and ophthalmopathy. Regarding this clonotype: What it binds is unknown.

Across 18 months, stable Graves' hyperthyroidism was marked by no progression to ophthalmopathy. Diagnoses were established using clinical symptoms, serum thyroxine and TRAb, thyroid ultrasound and orbital computed tomography. From RNA transcripts, TCR beta CDR3 regions were amplified. RT-PCR in the first round (using the HTBI primer set) targeted the TCR CDR3. TCRdb ran MiXCR on the multiplex PCR reads and lists one entry per CDR3 protein. This repertoire shows over 45,000 distinct CDR3 sequences, around 48% found once; its top ten account for roughly 32%. General observations from the study: Blood also showed most of the thyroid clonotypes that were expanded above 0.001.

Germline CDR1 SEHNR, CDR2 FQNEAQ (reference sequence). The CDR3 spans 15 residues. Losses at the gene ends were 5 bases for V and 1 base for J; bases not matched to a gene: 6. The clonotype comes from a woman between 50 and 59 years old with Graves' hyperthyroidism. Sequencing was performed on peripheral blood or thyroid tissue (not recorded which). The chain combines TRBV7-9 with TRBJ2-7, with 9 positions matching TRBD1. CDR3 bases: TGTGCCAGCAGCGGACCCGGGACAGGGTCCTACGAGCAGTACTTC. Translating it yields CASSGPGTGSYEQYF.